The 13 T cell receptor beta chains below come from one sample, sequenced in a study of Graves' ophthalmopathy and Graves' hyperthyroidism. Amplification of TCR beta CDR3 regions used RNA transcripts. Second-round multiplex PCR followed a first-round RT-PCR using HTBI primers. TCRdb fed the multiplex PCR reads into MiXCR, producing one record per CDR3 protein. The top ten hold roughly 6.9% of the sample, which has about 620,000 distinct CDR3 sequences, 20% to 25% seen once. What was sequenced was peripheral blood. The receptors stem from a woman under 30 with stable Graves' hyperthyroidism. Some clones in this sample may be carry-over from other donors' samples.

This clonotype appeared a few times. J is TRBJ1-1 and V is TRBV9; D ambiguous. The CDR3 runs to 13 residues. Trimming left V 0 bases short and J 6 bases short, with 9 bases between. CDR1 SGDLS and CDR2 YYNGEE come from the germline V gene. The CDR3 region has the DNA TGTGCCAGCAGCGTAGGGGAGGGTTCTGAAGCTTTCTTT. Its translation: CASSVGEGSEAFF.

This clonotype was counted at least ten times. The V call is TRBV27, the J call TRBJ2-7; 7 bases align to TRBD1. Germline V gene data show CDR1 as MNHEY and CDR2 as SMNVEV (reference sequence). This CDR3 is 14 amino acids long. Trimming took 0 bases from V and 4 from J; bases not matched to a gene: 3. The CDR3 DNA reads as TGTGCCAGCAGTTTATCTACGGGACAGTACGAGCAGTACTTC. It yields the protein CASSLSTGQYEQYF.

In this sample, this clonotype turned up many times. The CDR3 region has the DNA TGTGCCAGCAGTACGGGGGCTAGCGGGTTCGAGACCCAGTACTTC. The encoded protein is CASSTGASGFETQYF. The chain recombines TRBV6-2 or TRBV6-3 with TRBJ2-5, with TRBD2 matching 8 bases. The CDR3 loop spans 15 amino acids. CDR1 and CDR2 (germline): MNHEY, SVGEGT. Trimming took 5 bases from V and 5 from J; bases not matched to a gene: 10.

At least ten counts were recorded for this clonotype. The V and J genes are TRBV6-2 or TRBV6-3 and TRBJ2-2; D not resolved. The CDR3 is 14 residues long. Germline V gene lookup returns CDR1 MNHEY and CDR2 SVGEGT. The germline V and J ends were trimmed by 5 bases and 1 base, with 8 bases remaining between them. CDR3: CASSRTLNTGELFF. The CDR3, as DNA: TGTGCCAGCAGTCGGACGCTGAACACCGGGGAGCTGTTTTTT.

This clonotype was detected a few times. The rearrangement uses TRBV4-2 and TRBJ2-5; 7 nucleotides agree with TRBD2. V lost 4 bases, J lost 3 bases, and 5 bases stayed unmatched. There are 14 residues in the CDR3. Germline V lookup: CDR1 LGHNA, CDR2 YNFKEQ. The CDR3 reads CASSRLAAEETQYF. The CDR3 DNA reads as TGTGCCAGCAGCCGTCTAGCGGCAGAAGAGACCCAGTACTTC.

On this clonotype itself: A single base separates this from a much larger clone, so it may be a read error. The chain joins TRBV28 to TRBJ2-7, with 12 bases fitting TRBD1. This CDR3 is 15 amino acids long. Germline CDR1 and CDR2: MDHEN and SYDVKM. CDR3 sequence (DNA): TGTGCCAGCAGTGCCCCCGGGACAGGGGGCTACAAGCAGTACTTC. Translation gives CASSAPGTGGYKQYF.

This clonotype showed up many times. The chain recombines TRBV6-1 with TRBJ1-5, with TRBD1 matching 11 bases. Germline trimming cut 5 bases from V and 4 bases from J; bases unmatched to any gene: 4. This CDR3 region has 15 residues. CDR1 and CDR2 (germline): MNHNS, SASEGT. The CDR3 nucleotides read TGTGCCAGCAGTCCCGGGACAGGGGGAAATCAGCCCCAGCATTTT. It encodes CASSPGTGGNQPQHF.

Ten or more counts support this clonotype. This sequence joins TRBV5-1 and TRBJ1-3; TRBD1 might be the D (5 bases). V lost 1 base to trimming and J lost 2 bases, with 10 bases between them. The CDR3 runs 15 residues. Germline V lookup: CDR1 SGHRS, CDR2 YFSETQ. The CDR3 nucleotides are TGCGCCAGCAGCTTGTGGGCAGGGACTGGAAACACCATATATTTT. Translating gives CASSLWAGTGNTIYF.

The chain combines TRBV7-2 with TRBJ2-5; TRBD2 agrees at 8 bases. The germline gives CDR1 SGHTA, CDR2 FQGNSA. This CDR3 has 16 residues. With V trimmed by 5 bases and J by 1 base, 9 bases remained unmatched. The CDR3 loop reads CASSGYSGTGQETQYF. Here the CDR3 DNA reads TGTGCCAGCAGCGGATATAGCGGGACCGGCCAAGAGACCCAGTACTTC.

The chain joins TRBV11-2 to TRBJ2-7; 12 nucleotides align to TRBD1. The CDR3 sequence is 15 residues long. CDR1 and CDR2 (germline): SGHAT, FQNNGV. The trim removed 5 bases at V and 4 bases at J, leaving 6 bases unmatched. The DNA of the CDR3 is TGTGCCAGCAGCCCGGGACAGGGGGCTTTTTACGAGCAGTACTTC. Its protein is CASSPGQGAFYEQYF. Supplemented by reference TRBV11-2 and TRBJ2-7, the full variable domain reads EAGVAQSPRYKIIEKRQSVAFWCNPISGHATLYWYQQILGQGPKLLIQFQNNGVVDDSQLPKDRFSAERLKGVDSTLKIQPAKLEDSAVYLCASSPGQGAFYEQYFGPGTRLTVT.

The sample holds many counts of this clonotype. The J gene is TRBJ1-1, the V gene TRBV6-1; no definite D call. The CDR3 sequence is 15 residues long. Germline V CDR1 and CDR2: MNHNS, SASEGT. V was cut by 5 bases and J by 4 bases, with 17 bases left in between. The CDR3, as DNA: TGTGCCAGCAGTCATACCGACATTGGGAGCACTGAAGCTTTCTTT. It is translated as CASSHTDIGSTEAFF.

In its sample, this clonotype was seen many times. The chain joins TRBV5-1 to TRBJ2-7; D may be TRBD1 or TRBD2 (5 bases each). Trimming took off 4 bases at V and 2 bases at J, with 10 bases between the two ends. The CDR3 contains 13 residues. Per germline, CDR1 SGHRS and CDR2 YFSETQ. The CDR3 nucleotides read TGCGCCAGCAGCAGGGACGGGACCTACGAGCAGTACTTC. Translated, it gives CASSRDGTYEQYF.

This clonotype was detected ten times or more. The V gene is TRBV18, the J gene TRBJ2-5; D may correspond to TRBD1 or TRBD2 (6 bases each). This CDR3 region has 15 residues. Germline-derived CDR1 and CDR2 are KGHSH and LQKENI. The V end lost 4 bases, the J end lost 0 bases, and 12 bases lay between the germline ends. The CDR3 nucleotides read TGTGCCAGCTCACGGGGCGGGACACACCAAGAGACCCAGTACTTC. Its protein product is CASSRGGTHQETQYF.